This TCR beta chain was obtained from a study of blood T cell repertoires in COVID-19. The germline gives CDR1 MNHNY, CDR2 SVGAGI (reference sequence). The CDR3 sequence is 16 residues long. The V and J ends lost 8 bases and 7 bases respectively, with 24 bases between them. Under the authors' procedure: Nucleated cell counts were estimated from reference gene primer amplification. TCRdb keeps only in-frame clones here, not all; method: immunoSEQ multiplex PCR. The D gene and trimming were derived from the DNA, and the V and J assignments and clone size from that table. In the table there are some 250,000 clones, around 85% of which are singletons.

The V and J genes are TRBV6-6 and TRBJ2-1, with a possible D match to TRBD1 (6 bases). The sequenced sample consisted of peripheral blood. The clonotype originates from a woman aged 25-40 years with COVID-19, enrolled during active disease. CDR3 DNA: TGTGCCAGCGCCGTCCTATGGAGCAGGGGTCGGAATGAGCAGTTCTTC. Its translation is CASAVLWSRGRNEQFF.